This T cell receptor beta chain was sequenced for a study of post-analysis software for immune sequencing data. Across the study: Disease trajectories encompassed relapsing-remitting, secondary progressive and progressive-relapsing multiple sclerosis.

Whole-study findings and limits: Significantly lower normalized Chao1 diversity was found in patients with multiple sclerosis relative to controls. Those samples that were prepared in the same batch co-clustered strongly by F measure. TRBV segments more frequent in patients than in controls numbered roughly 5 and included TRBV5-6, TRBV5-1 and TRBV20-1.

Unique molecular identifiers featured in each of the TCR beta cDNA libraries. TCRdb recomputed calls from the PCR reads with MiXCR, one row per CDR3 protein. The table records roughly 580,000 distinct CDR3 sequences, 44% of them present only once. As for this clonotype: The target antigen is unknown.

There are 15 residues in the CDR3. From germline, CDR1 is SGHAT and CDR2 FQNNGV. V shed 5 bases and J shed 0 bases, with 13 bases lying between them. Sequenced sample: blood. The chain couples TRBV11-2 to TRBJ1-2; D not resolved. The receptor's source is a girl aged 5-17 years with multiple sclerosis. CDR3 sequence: CASSTRQEANYGYTF. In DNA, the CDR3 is TGTGCCAGCAGCACCCGGCAAGAAGCTAACTATGGCTACACCTTC.